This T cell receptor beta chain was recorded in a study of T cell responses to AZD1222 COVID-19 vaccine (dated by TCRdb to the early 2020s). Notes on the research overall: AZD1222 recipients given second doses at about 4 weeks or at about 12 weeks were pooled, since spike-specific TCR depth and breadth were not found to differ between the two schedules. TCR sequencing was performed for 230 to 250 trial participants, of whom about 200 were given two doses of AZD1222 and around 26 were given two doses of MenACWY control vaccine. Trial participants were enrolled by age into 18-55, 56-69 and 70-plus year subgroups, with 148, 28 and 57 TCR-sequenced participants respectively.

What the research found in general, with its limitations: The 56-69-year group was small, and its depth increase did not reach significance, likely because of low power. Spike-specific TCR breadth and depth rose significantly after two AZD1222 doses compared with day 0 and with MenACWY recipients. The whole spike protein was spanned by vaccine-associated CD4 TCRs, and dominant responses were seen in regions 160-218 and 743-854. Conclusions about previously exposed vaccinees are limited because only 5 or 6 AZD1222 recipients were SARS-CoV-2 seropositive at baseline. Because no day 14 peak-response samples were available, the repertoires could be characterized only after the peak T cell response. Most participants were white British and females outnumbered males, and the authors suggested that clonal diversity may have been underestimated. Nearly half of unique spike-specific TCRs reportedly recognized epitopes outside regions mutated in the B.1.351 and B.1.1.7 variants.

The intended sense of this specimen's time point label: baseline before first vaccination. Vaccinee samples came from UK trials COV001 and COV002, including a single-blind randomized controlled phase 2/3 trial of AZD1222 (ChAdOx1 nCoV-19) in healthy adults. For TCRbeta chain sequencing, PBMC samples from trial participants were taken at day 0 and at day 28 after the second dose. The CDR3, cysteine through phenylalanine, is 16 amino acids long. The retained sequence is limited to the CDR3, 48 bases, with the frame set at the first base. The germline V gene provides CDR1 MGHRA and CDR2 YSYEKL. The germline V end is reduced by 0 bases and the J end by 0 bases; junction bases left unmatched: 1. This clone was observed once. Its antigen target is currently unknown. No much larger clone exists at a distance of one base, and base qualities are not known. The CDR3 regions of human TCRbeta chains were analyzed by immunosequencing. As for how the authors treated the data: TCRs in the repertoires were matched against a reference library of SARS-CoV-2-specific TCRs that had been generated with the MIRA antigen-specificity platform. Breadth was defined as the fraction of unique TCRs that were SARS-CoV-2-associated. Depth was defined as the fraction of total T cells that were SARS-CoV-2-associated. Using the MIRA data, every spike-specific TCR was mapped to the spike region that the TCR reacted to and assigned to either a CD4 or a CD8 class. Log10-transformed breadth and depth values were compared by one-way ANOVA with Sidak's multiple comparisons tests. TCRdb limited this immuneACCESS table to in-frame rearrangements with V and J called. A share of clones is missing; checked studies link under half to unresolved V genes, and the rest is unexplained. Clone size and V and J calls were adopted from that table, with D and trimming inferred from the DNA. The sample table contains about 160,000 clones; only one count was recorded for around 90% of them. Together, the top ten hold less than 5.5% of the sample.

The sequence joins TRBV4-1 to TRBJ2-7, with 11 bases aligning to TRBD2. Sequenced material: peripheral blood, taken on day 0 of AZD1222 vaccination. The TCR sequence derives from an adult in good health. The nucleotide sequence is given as TGCGCCAGCAGCCAAGATACTAGCGGGAGCTCCTACGAGCAGTACTTC. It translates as CASSQDTSGSSYEQYF.